Listed below are T cell receptor beta chains from one sample, sequenced in a study of cytomegalovirus exposure and HLA in healthy donors. The repertoire was sequenced with immunoSEQ multiplex PCR; TCRdb's copy has only in-frame clones and lacks some. The sample contains roughly 120,000 clones, approximately 81% of which appear only once. Material: PBMCs. Source of these receptors: a woman in her 30s in good health and CMV-seronegative. Both conserved end residues are part of each CDR3. D genes are given only for firm matches. Size is omitted from some rows. Given values are once, few, many or a class for expanded clones.

clone_size: -; v_call: TRBV7-2; j_call: TRBJ2-7; d_call: TRBD2; cdr3_nt: TGTGCCAGCTGTGAGACTAGCGGGGCCCCTGAGCAGTACTTC; cdr3_aa: CASCETSGAPEQYF
clone_size: once; v_call: TRBV19; j_call: TRBJ2-7; d_call: -; cdr3_nt: TGTGCCACCGGGACAAATACCGGCGAGCAGTACTTC; cdr3_aa: CATGTNTGEQYF
clone_size: -; v_call: TRBV29-1; j_call: TRBJ2-1; d_call: -; cdr3_nt: TGCAGCGTTCGAACACAGGGCCTCAATGAGCAGTTCTTC; cdr3_aa: CSVRTQGLNEQFF
clone_size: -; v_call: TRBV4-2; j_call: TRBJ2-1; d_call: TRBD2; cdr3_nt: TGTGCCAGCAGCCAAGAGGTTAATAGCGGGAGGCCCCTCTACAATGAGCAGTTCTTC; cdr3_aa: CASSQEVNSGRPLYNEQFF
clone_size: -; v_call: TRBV18; j_call: TRBJ2-1; d_call: -; cdr3_nt: TGTGCCAGCTCCCCAGGGGGGGTGGAGCAGTTCTTC; cdr3_aa: CASSPGGVEQFF
clone_size: -; v_call: TRBV29-1; j_call: TRBJ2-1; d_call: TRBD2; cdr3_nt: TGCAGCGTTGTTGGGACTAGCGCAGACAATGAGCAGTTCTTC; cdr3_aa: CSVVGTSADNEQFF
clone_size: -; v_call: TRBV6-1; j_call: TRBJ2-1; d_call: -; cdr3_nt: TGTGCCACCGCACGGGGGTGGAATGAGCAGTTCTTC; cdr3_aa: CATARGWNEQFF
clone_size: -; v_call: TRBV27; j_call: TRBJ2-7; d_call: -; cdr3_nt: TGTGCCAGCAGTTCGATTAGTCGGACTAACGAGCAGTACTTC; cdr3_aa: CASSSISRTNEQYF
clone_size: -; v_call: TRBV28; j_call: TRBJ1-6; d_call: -; cdr3_nt: TGTGCCAGCAGTTTAGTCTCCCCGAGTCTTAATTCACCCCTCCACTTT; cdr3_aa: CASSLVSPSLNSPLHF
clone_size: -; v_call: TRBV7-8; j_call: TRBJ2-6; d_call: -; cdr3_nt: TGTGCCAGCAGCTTACGAGTTCTAGTCCCTGGGGCCAACGTCCTGACTTTC; cdr3_aa: CASSLRVLVPGANVLTF
clone_size: -; v_call: TRBV27; j_call: TRBJ1-5; d_call: -; cdr3_nt: TGTGCCAGCAGTTTGCCGGGAATCAATCAGCCCCAGCATTTT; cdr3_aa: CASSLPGINQPQHF
clone_size: -; v_call: TRBV18; j_call: TRBJ1-5; d_call: TRBD1; cdr3_nt: TGTGCCAGCTCACCACTTCCGGGACAGGGACTCTATAGCAATCAGCCCCAGCATTTT; cdr3_aa: CASSPLPGQGLYSNQPQHF
clone_size: -; v_call: TRBV28; j_call: TRBJ2-2; d_call: -; cdr3_nt: TGTGCCAGCAGTTTACGGGTGACCGGGGAGCTGTTTTTT; cdr3_aa: CASSLRVTGELFF